The 8 T cell receptor beta chains below were found in one sample sequenced in a study of tumor-infiltrating lymphocytes in primary liver carcinoma. TCR beta cDNA was reverse-transcribed from roughly 0.45 ug of total RNA. The reaction used a constant-region primer and ProtoScript II reverse transcriptase. For TCR beta, libraries were produced by three nested multiplex PCR rounds using slightly modified ARM-PCR. Investigators reported that the first two PCR rounds, at roughly 11 cycles each, used TRBV1-TRBV30 forward primers with a C-beta reverse primer. TCRdb re-called the multiplex PCR reads with MiXCR, one entry per CDR3 protein. The table records 150,000 to 200,000 distinct CDR3 sequences, 50% to 75% of them present only once. For blood RNA, unsorted whole blood served as the source, and germline DNA was extracted too. Sample: peripheral blood. The receptors shown here come from a man aged 40-49 years with primary liver carcinoma and hepatitis B virus infection.

This clonotype was detected many times. V usage is TRBV11-2 and J usage is TRBJ2-1, with D maybe TRBD1 (6 bases). The CDR3 runs to 13 residues. Germline CDR1 is SGHAT and CDR2 is FQNNGV. Trimming cost V 5 bases and J 4 bases, with 9 bases left between them. CDR3 amino acids: CASSRTAYNEQFF. The CDR3 coding sequence is TGTGCCAGCAGCAGGACAGCATACAATGAGCAGTTCTTC.

The genes are TRBV4-2 and TRBJ1-2, with a tentative D call TRBD1 (5 bases). The CDR3 totals 13 residues. V lost 1 base and J lost 6, with 9 bases in between. The germline CDR1 and CDR2 sequences are LGHNA and YNFKEQ. The CDR3 loop reads CASSQVLGDGYTF. CDR3 bases: TGTGCCAGCAGCCAAGTTCTAGGGGATGGCTACACCTTC.

This clonotype was recorded many times. The V call is TRBV11-2, the J call TRBJ2-3; 7 positions agree with TRBD2. CDR1 is SGHAT, CDR2 FQNNGV, per germline. This CDR3 region has 16 residues. The J segment lost 3 bases and the V segment lost 5 bases, leaving 11 bases of the junction unmatched. CDR3 loop: CASSLGGRALTDTQYF. CDR3 DNA sequence: TGTGCCAGCAGCCTCGGGGGGAGGGCCCTGACAGATACGCAGTATTTT.

About this clonotype: One end of the junction is discordant with germline, which a read error may explain. The chain recombines TRBV5-1 with TRBJ2-3, with D unresolved. This CDR3 has 14 amino acids. The germline CDR1 and CDR2 sequences are SGHRS and YFSETQ. This chain's CDR3 is CANSQHSGTDTQYF. CDR3 coding DNA: TGCGCCAACAGCCAACATTCAGGCACAGATACGCAGTATTTT.

In this sample, this clonotype turned up a few times. V gene TRBV7-8 combines with J gene TRBJ2-1, with D hard to call. The length of the CDR3 is 13 residues. In germline, CDR1 is SGHVS, CDR2 FQNEAQ. With 3 bases removed from V and 4 bases from J, the gap between germline ends came to 7 bases. The CDR3 nucleotides read TGTGCCAGCAGCTTCCCGCAGTACAATGAGCAGTTCTTC. Protein: CASSFPQYNEQFF.

This clonotype has ten or more counts. DNA for the CDR3: TGTGCCAGCAGCCCAAGCGGGCCTCAAGAGACCCAGTACTTC. Translation: CASSPSGPQETQYF. This rearrangement joins TRBV11-2 to TRBJ2-5, with D perhaps matching TRBD2 (6 bases). The germline V and J ends were trimmed by 5 bases and 2 bases, with 12 bases remaining between them. Germline-derived CDR1 and CDR2 are SGHAT and FQNNGV. This CDR3 comprises 14 residues. Looking up the rest from reference TRBV11-2 and TRBJ2-5 gives the full variable domain: EAGVAQSPRYKIIEKRQSVAFWCNPISGHATLYWYQQILGQGPKLLIQFQNNGVVDDSQLPKDRFSAERLKGVDSTLKIQPAKLEDSAVYLCASSPSGPQETQYFGPGTRLLVL.

On this clonotype itself: An end of the junction differs from the germline gene, which may be a read error. The chain has TRBV29-1 and TRBJ2-1; D possibly corresponds to TRBD2 (6 bases). Per the germline V gene, CDR1 is SQVTM and CDR2 is ANQGSEA. The CDR3 sequence is 14 residues long. CDR3 in amino acids: CGVGERLVGSEQFF. The CDR3 coding sequence is TGCGGCGTTGGGGAAAGACTAGTAGGGAGTGAGCAGTTCTTC.

V gene TRBV30 combines with J gene TRBJ1-2; 9 positions agree with TRBD1. The CDR3 is 12 amino acids. The V and J ends lost 5 bases and 5 bases, in that order; junction bases with no gene match: 3. CDR1 GTSNPN and CDR2 SVGIG come from the germline V gene (reference sequence). The CDR3 is CAWAGQGYGYTF. For the CDR3, the DNA is TGTGCCTGGGCGGGACAGGGATATGGCTACACCTTC.